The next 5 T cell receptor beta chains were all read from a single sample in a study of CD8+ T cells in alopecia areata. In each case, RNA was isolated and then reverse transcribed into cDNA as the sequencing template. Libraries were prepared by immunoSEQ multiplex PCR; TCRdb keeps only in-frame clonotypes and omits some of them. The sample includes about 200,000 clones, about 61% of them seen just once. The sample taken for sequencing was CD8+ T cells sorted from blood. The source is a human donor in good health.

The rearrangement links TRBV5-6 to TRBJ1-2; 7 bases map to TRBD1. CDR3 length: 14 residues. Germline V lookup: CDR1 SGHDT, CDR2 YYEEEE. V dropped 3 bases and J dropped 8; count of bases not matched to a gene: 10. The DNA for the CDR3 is TGTGCCAGCAGCTGGAGGGGGCCGAAGCGGGGCTACACCTTC. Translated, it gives CASSWRGPKRGYTF.

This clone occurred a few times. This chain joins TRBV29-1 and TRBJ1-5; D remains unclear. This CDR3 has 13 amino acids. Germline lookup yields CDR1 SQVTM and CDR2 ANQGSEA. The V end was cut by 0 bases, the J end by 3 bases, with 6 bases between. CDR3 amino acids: CSVEDIPNQPQHF. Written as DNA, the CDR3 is TGCAGCGTTGAAGATATCCCCAATCAGCCCCAGCATTTT.

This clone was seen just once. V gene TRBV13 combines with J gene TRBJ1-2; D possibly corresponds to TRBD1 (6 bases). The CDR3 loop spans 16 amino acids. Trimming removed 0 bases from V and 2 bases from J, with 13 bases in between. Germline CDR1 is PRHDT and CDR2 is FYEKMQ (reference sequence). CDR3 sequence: CASSLGRAGDNYGYTF. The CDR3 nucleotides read TGTGCCAGCAGCTTAGGTAGGGCAGGGGACAACTATGGCTACACCTTC.

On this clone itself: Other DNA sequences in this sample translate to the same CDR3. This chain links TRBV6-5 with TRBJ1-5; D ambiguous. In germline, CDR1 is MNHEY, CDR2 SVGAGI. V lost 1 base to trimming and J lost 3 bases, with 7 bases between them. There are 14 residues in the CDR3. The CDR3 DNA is TGTGCCAGCAGTTACTTGGGGTACAATCAGCCCCAGCATTTT. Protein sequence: CASSYLGYNQPQHF.

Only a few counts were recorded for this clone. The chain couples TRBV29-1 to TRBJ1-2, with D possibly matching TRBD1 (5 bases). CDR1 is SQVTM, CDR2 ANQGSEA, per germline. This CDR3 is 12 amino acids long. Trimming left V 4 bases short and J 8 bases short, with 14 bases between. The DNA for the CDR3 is TGCAGCGTTGTCATCCAGGGTAGCGGCTACACCTTC. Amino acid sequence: CSVVIQGSGYTF.